The rows below give T cell receptor beta chains drawn from one sample of a study of early T cells in non-severe SARS-CoV-2 infection. MiXCR, applied by TCRdb to the 5' RACE reads, yields one record per CDR3 protein. The sample contains about 80,000 distinct CDR3 sequences, about 12% of which appear only once. The sequenced sample consisted of whole blood. These receptors were taken from an adult who was a healthcare worker with PCR-confirmed SARS-CoV-2 infection or an uninfected control (not recorded which). CDR3s include the opening cysteine and the closing phenylalanine or tryptophan. The D gene is left open where the match is weak. Not every row has a clone size; where given, it reads once, few, many or a size class.

j_gene,abundance,d_gene,v_gene,CDR3aa,CDR3nt
TRBJ1-1,.,TRBD1,TRBV5-1,CASSLALGTGGQDTEAFF,TGCGCCAGCAGCTTGGCCTTAGGGACAGGGGGTCAGGACACTGAAGCTTTCTTT
TRBJ1-1,few,.,TRBV7-6,CASSLVPSGGTEAFF,TGTGCCAGCAGCTTAGTCCCCAGTGGAGGCACTGAAGCTTTCTTT
TRBJ1-6,many,TRBD1,TRBV3-1,CASRPDRGNSPLHF,TGTGCCAGCAGACCCGACAGGGGTAACTCACCCCTCCACTTT
TRBJ1-1,many,TRBD1,TRBV27,CASSLRTGMSSNTEAFF,TGTGCCAGCAGTTTAAGGACAGGGATGAGTAGTAACACTGAAGCTTTCTTT
TRBJ2-1,many,.,TRBV7-8,CASSPTETYNEQFF,TGTGCCAGCAGCCCGACAGAGACCTACAATGAGCAGTTCTTC
TRBJ1-1,.,TRBD1,TRBV7-8,CASSSIGTVNTEAFF,TGTGCCAGCAGCTCCATCGGGACAGTGAACACTGAAGCTTTCTTT
TRBJ2-3,.,.,TRBV29-1,CSVQRIDTQYF,TGCAGCGTCCAAAGGATAGATACGCAGTATTTT
TRBJ2-5,.,TRBD1,TRBV2,CASSEVQGATQYF,TGTGCCAGCAGTGAAGTTCAGGGGGCGACCCAGTACTTC
TRBJ2-5,few,.,TRBV14,CASSQTVVETQYF,TGTGCCAGCAGCCAGACAGTCGTAGAGACCCAGTACTTC
TRBJ2-5,few,.,TRBV5-1,CASSTSETQYF,TGCGCCAGCAGCACAAGTGAGACCCAGTACTTC
TRBJ2-7,.,.,TRBV12-3/TRBV12-4,CASGPRPNYEQYF,TGTGCCAGCGGCCCCCGACCTAATTACGAGCAGTACTTC
TRBJ2-1,many,.,TRBV7-8,CASNVHFRDEQFF,TGTGCCAGCAACGTCCACTTTAGGGATGAGCAGTTCTTC
TRBJ1-1,few,.,TRBV20-1,CSARDTTGNTEAFF,TGCAGTGCTAGAGATACGACAGGGAACACTGAAGCTTTCTTT
TRBJ1-3,many,.,TRBV11-2,CASSWGTRGSLSGNTIYF,TGTGCCAGCAGCTGGGGTACAAGGGGCTCCCTCTCTGGAAACACCATATATTTT
TRBJ2-1,few,.,TRBV19,CASSRDQYNEQFF,TGTGCCAGTAGTAGGGACCAGTACAATGAGCAGTTCTTC
TRBJ2-5,few,.,TRBV7-9,CASSWGDLQETQYF,TGTGCCAGCAGCTGGGGGGACCTACAAGAGACCCAGTACTTC
TRBJ2-7,.,.,TRBV15,CATSTLRPNEQYF,TGTGCCACCAGCACCTTGCGGCCGAACGAGCAGTACTTC
TRBJ1-5,many,TRBD1,TRBV19,CASSPDRDQPQHF,TGTGCCAGTAGTCCCGACAGGGATCAGCCCCAGCATTTT
TRBJ2-1,.,.,TRBV3-1,CASTLSRGLGYNEQFF,TGTGCCAGCACCTTATCTAGGGGACTGGGCTACAATGAGCAGTTCTTC
TRBJ1-3,many,TRBD1,TRBV6-5,CASSDSGGVGNTIYF,TGTGCCAGCAGTGACTCAGGGGGGGTTGGAAACACCATATATTTT
TRBJ1-4,many,TRBD1,TRBV5-4,CASSSTGGGEKLFF,TGTGCCAGCAGCTCGACAGGGGGCGGTGAAAAACTGTTTTTT
TRBJ2-7,many,.,TRBV7-9,CASSPRGTGLFYEQYF,TGTGCCAGCAGCCCCAGGGGAACAGGCCTCTTCTACGAGCAGTACTTC
TRBJ2-7,few,TRBD2,TRBV28,CATGGGTHEQYF,TGTGCCACGGGGGGGGGTACCCACGAGCAGTACTTC
TRBJ2-7,.,.,TRBV7-9,CASSGGGYYEQYF,TGTGCCAGCAGCGGAGGGGGCTACTACGAGCAGTACTTC
TRBJ2-2,few,.,TRBV2,CASSVSGGGPLFF,TGTGCCAGCAGTGTCTCAGGGGGGGGCCCGCTGTTTTTT
TRBJ1-2,many,TRBD1,TRBV20-1,CSAHVQGGYGYTF,TGCAGTGCGCACGTACAGGGGGGCTATGGCTACACCTTC
TRBJ2-1,many,TRBD1,TRBV7-9,CASSLGDSFHNEQFF,TGTGCCAGCAGCTTAGGGGACAGCTTTCACAATGAGCAGTTCTTC
TRBJ2-2,few,.,TRBV10-1,CASNGGQGLNTGELFF,TGCGCCAGCAATGGAGGGCAGGGCTTGAACACCGGGGAGCTGTTTTTT
TRBJ2-1,many,.,TRBV28,CASSPDRKARIGDEQFF,TGTGCCAGCAGTCCAGACAGGAAGGCCCGCATCGGAGATGAGCAGTTCTTC
TRBJ2-7,.,.,TRBV7-9,CASSLAGGQTEQYF,TGTGCCAGCAGCTTAGCCGGGGGACAGACCGAGCAGTACTTC
TRBJ1-1,.,.,TRBV5-3,CARSLRFRMNTEAFF,TGTGCCAGAAGCTTAAGATTCAGGATGAACACTGAAGCTTTCTTT
TRBJ2-1,many,TRBD2,TRBV20-1,CSAGTSGRADNEQFF,TGCAGTGCTGGAACTAGCGGGAGGGCCGATAATGAGCAGTTCTTC
TRBJ2-2,.,TRBD2,TRBV7-3,CASSLKPQTSGNTGELFF,TGTGCCAGCAGCTTAAAGCCCCAGACTAGCGGGAACACCGGGGAGCTGTTTTTT
TRBJ2-3,many,TRBD2,TRBV20-1,CSASPLAGGTDTQYF,TGCAGTGCTAGCCCGCTGGCGGGAGGCACAGATACGCAGTATTTT
TRBJ2-7,.,TRBD1,TRBV20-1,CSAPGDRGSHEQYF,TGCAGTGCTCCAGGGGACAGGGGATCGCACGAGCAGTACTTC
TRBJ1-5,many,TRBD1,TRBV19,CASSSGTGLRPQHF,TGTGCCAGTAGTAGCGGGACAGGGTTAAGGCCCCAGCATTTT
TRBJ2-4,many,TRBD2,TRBV27,CASRSSAQREDIQYF,TGTGCCAGCAGATCATCCGCACAGCGGGAAGACATTCAGTACTTC
TRBJ1-1,.,.,TRBV28,CASSFQSRDEAFF,TGTGCCAGCAGTTTCCAGAGCAGGGATGAAGCTTTCTTT
TRBJ2-7,.,TRBD2,TRBV2,CASSGGTSGSEQYF,TGTGCCAGCAGTGGGGGGACTAGCGGGAGCGAGCAGTACTTC
TRBJ1-4,.,.,TRBV9,CASSVGQGLNEKLFF,TGTGCCAGCAGCGTAGGGCAGGGGCTGAATGAAAAACTGTTTTTT
TRBJ1-2,.,.,TRBV7-9,CASSPTPGHGYTF,TGTGCCAGCAGCCCCACCCCAGGGCATGGCTACACCTTC
TRBJ2-3,.,.,TRBV6-6,CASSYQALDTDTQYF,TGTGCCAGCAGTTACCAGGCACTAGACACAGATACGCAGTATTTT